This TCR beta chain was sequenced in a study of T cells expressing NK-cell markers. As for the study in general: Seven sequenced donors out of eight were HCMV-seropositive, one seronegative.

To note about this clonotype: Its specificity is unknown.

The CDR3 has 15 amino acids. Per the germline V gene, CDR1 is DFQATT and CDR2 is SNEGSKA (reference sequence). Using the 5' RACE reads, TCRdb records one entry per CDR3 protein without DNA. The sample totals almost 450,000 distinct CDR3 sequences. Study conclusions and caveats: For several donors, the dominant NKG2C+ clonotypes made up roughly 1.0-8% of their CD8+ T cells.

Sequenced: blood T cells: a sorted CD56 or NKG2C T cell subset, CD4+ or CD8+ T cells, or bulk PBMC T cells (not recorded which). This TCR derives from a woman between 18 and 70 years old in good health. The gene calls are TRBV20-1 and TRBJ2-3; TCRdb indicates TRBD2, and absent DNA this call remains unverified. The CDR3: CSASSGRFSTDTQYF.